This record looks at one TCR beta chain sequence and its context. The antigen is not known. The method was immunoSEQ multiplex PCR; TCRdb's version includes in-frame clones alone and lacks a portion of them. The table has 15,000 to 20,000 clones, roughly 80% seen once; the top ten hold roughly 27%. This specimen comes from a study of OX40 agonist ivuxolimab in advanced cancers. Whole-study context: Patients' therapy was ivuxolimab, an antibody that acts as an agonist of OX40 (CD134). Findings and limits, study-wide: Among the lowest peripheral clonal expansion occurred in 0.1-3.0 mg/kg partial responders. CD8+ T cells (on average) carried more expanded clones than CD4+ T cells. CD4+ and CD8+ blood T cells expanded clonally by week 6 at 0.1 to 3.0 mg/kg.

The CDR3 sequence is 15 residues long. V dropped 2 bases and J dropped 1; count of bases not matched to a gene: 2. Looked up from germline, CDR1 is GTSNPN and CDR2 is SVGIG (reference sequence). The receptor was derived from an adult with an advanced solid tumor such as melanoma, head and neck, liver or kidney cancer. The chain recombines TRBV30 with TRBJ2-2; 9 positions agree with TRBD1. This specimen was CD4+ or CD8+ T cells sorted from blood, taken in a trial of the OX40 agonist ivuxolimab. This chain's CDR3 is CAWSPGQGNTGELFF. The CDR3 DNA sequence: TGTGCCTGGAGTCCGGGACAGGGGAACACCGGGGAGCTGTTTTTT.